This T cell receptor (beta chain) was obtained from a study of monozygotic twins with inflammatory bowel disease (dated by TCRdb to 2018 to 2020). Study-wide context: In total, approximately 28 monozygotic twin pairs made up the full study: 19 Danish pairs, all IBD-discordant, plus nine German pairs, of which four were IBD-concordant and five were IBD-discordant. Each individual had, on average, about 151 000 unique TCRalpha sequences and 181 000 unique TCRbeta sequences available for analysis. Within discordant pairs, disease-associated traits were sought mainly by comparing IBD patients with their genetically identical healthy co-twins. Summary of the overall study and its limitations: Concordant and discordant twins showed no difference in repertoire similarity, possibly because of limited statistical power. Differing immunosuppressive treatments among patients may have added background noise and inter-individual variability to the repertoires. Compared with healthy twins, IBD patients had fewer clonotypes in common with other individuals, a difference most pronounced in patients showing signs of disease activity. Different T cell subtypes could not be distinguished in the analysis. No single strong signal or clonotype linked to IBD turned up in the results, so the idea that one exists was not supported. A decrease in TCRbeta repertoire diversity, as measured by inverse Simpson index, was observed in IBD patients compared with their healthy co-twins.

Notes on this clonotype: No antigen is known for it.

The germline V gene (reference sequence) provides CDR1 DFQATT and CDR2 SNEGSKA. Spanning cysteine to phenylalanine, the CDR3 consists of 15 amino acids. The DNA is not on file. The library was obtained by 5' RACE. The input for every TCR library was 3500 ng of total RNA. For each sample, cDNA was synthesized in eight separate reactions using SMARTScribe reverse transcriptase. During cDNA synthesis, template switching was used to introduce unique molecular identifiers that contained a 6-nucleotide sample barcode. Two nested PCRs of roughly 16 and 10 cycles amplified the TCRalpha and TCRbeta cDNA, and bead purification followed each PCR. Before amplification, the cDNA was treated with uracil DNA-glycosylase and purified using the QIAquick PCR purification kit. In the second PCR, Illumina TruSeq-compatible adapters and sample-specific barcodes were added. TapeStation and Qubit were used to check library quality and concentration, and 5 ng of each library went into the pool. Pooled libraries were sequenced on an Illumina HiSeq2500 single-index Rapid Run with 2 x 100 bp reads and custom sequencing primers. The authors processed their data as follows. UMI-based consensus assembly with MiGEC version 1.2.6 was used to correct PCR and sequencing errors. V(D)J alignment, clonotype assembly and CDR3 extraction were performed with MiXCR version 2.1.1. Normalisation of gene usage, clonotype sharing and MAIT/NKT TCR abundance was achieved by analysing the top 1000, 10 000 and 20 000 clonotypes per sample. After downsampling to 27 000 UMIs, diversity was calculated as the inverse Simpson index using the vegan R package. Statistical testing used paired Mann-Whitney U tests on the discordant twin pairs and applied Benjamini-Hochberg correction for multiple testing. After reprocessing by TCRdb, each CDR3 protein sequence is one entry, and no DNA is given. What appears here as the V and J calls and clone size reflects TCRdb's work, not the paper's. In this sample's table one finds 420,000 or so distinct CDR3 sequences. The ten largest clones take up around 2.3% of the sample.

From each donor, a roughly 2.5 ml peripheral blood sample was collected into PAXgene tubes and stored at -80 degrees C. Without T cell sorting, total RNA was isolated from whole blood using the PAXgene blood miRNA kit on an automated QIAcube. Peripheral blood from monozygotic twin pairs concordant or discordant for inflammatory bowel disease was subjected to deep TCRalpha and TCRbeta repertoire profiling with unique molecular barcoding. Smoking habits were recorded for all twin pairs, and each individual was classified as a current, former or never smoker. The clonotype comes from a human donor with ulcerative colitis or Crohn's disease, or a healthy co-twin of an affected twin (not recorded which). Specimen: blood. The chain was built from TRBV20-1 and TRBJ2-1; TCRdb's D gene call, TRBD2, goes unchecked for lack of DNA. The CDR3 protein: CSARAIGRAPNEQFF.